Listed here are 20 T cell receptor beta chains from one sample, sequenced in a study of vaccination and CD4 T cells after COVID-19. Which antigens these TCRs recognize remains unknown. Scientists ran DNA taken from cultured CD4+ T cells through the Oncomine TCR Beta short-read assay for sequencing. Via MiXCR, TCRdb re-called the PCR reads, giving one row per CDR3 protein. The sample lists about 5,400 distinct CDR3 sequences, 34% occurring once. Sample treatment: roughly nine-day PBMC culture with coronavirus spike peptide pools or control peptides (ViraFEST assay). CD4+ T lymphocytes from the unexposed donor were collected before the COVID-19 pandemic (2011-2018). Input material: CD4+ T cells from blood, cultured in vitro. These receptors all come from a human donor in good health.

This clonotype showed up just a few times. The CDR3 DNA sequence: TGTGCCAGCAGCCAAGAGCGGGGGGGCCCAGATACGCAGTATTTT. Amino acid sequence: CASSQERGGPDTQYF. This rearrangement joins TRBV4-2 to TRBJ2-3; TRBD2 matches 9 bases. The germline CDR1 and CDR2 sequences are LGHNA and YNFKEQ. V shed 0 bases and J 4 bases; nucleotides not matched to a gene: 2. CDR3 length: 15 amino acids.

The CDR3 protein is CASSGDGQGHQPQHF. CDR3 nucleotide sequence: TGTGCCAGCAGTGGGGATGGACAGGGCCACCAGCCCCAGCATTTT. The gene calls are TRBV6-1 and TRBJ1-5; 8 bases match TRBD1. V dropped 4 bases and J dropped 7; count of bases not matched to a gene: 9. The CDR3 consists of 15 residues. The germline CDR1 and CDR2 sequences are MNHNS and SASEGT.

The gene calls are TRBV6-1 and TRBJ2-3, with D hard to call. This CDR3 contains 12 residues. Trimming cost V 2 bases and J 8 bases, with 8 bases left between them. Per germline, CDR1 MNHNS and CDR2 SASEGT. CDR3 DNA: TGTGCCAGCAGTGAAAGGGAAAGTACGCAGTATTTT. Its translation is CASSERESTQYF.

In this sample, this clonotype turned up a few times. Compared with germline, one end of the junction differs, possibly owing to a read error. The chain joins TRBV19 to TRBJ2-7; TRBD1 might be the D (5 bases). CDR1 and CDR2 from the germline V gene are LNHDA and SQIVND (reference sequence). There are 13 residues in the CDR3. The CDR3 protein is CASRMAGNYEQYF. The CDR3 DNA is TGTGCTAGTAGGATGGCAGGGAACTACGAGCAGTACTTC.

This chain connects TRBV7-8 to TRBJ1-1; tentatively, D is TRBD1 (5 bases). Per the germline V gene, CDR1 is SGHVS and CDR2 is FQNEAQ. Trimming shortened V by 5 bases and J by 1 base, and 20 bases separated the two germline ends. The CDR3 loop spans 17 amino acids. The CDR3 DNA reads TGTGCCAGCAGCCCTGGATGGAGACAGACCCAGAACACTGAAGCTTTCTTT. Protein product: CASSPGWRQTQNTEAFF.

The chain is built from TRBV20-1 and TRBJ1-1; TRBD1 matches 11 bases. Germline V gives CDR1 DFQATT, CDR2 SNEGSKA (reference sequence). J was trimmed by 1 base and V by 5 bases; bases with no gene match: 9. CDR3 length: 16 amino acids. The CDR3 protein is CSAPPGQGGGNTEAFF. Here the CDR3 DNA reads TGCAGTGCTCCACCGGGACAGGGGGGGGGGAACACTGAAGCTTTCTTT.

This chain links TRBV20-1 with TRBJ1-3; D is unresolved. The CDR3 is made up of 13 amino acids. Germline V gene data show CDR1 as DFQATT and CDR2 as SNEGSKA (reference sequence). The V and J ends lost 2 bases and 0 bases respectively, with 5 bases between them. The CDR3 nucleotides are TGCAGTGCTAGAAGGGACTCTGGAAACACCATATATTTT. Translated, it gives CSARRDSGNTIYF.

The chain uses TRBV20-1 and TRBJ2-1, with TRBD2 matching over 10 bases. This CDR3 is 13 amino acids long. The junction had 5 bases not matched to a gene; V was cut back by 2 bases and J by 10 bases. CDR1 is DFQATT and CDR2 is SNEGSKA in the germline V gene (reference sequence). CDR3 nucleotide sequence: TGCAGTGCTAGACTAGCGGGGGTCGGAGAGCAGTTCTTC. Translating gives CSARLAGVGEQFF.

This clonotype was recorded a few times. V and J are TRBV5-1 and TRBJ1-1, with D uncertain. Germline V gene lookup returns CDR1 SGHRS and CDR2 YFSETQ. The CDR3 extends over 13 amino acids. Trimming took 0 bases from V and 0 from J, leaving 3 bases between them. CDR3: CASSLDLNTEAFF. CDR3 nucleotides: TGCGCCAGCAGCTTGGACCTGAACACTGAAGCTTTCTTT.

In DNA form, the CDR3 reads TGTGCCAGCAGTCTACAACGCGGGGGCACAGATACGCAGTATTTT. This encodes CASSLQRGGTDTQYF. The rearrangement links TRBV6-1 to TRBJ2-3; D is possibly TRBD2 (6 bases). The CDR3 consists of 15 residues. V dropped 5 bases and J dropped 1 base, with 13 bases sitting between them. Germline V gene data show CDR1 as MNHNS and CDR2 as SASEGT.

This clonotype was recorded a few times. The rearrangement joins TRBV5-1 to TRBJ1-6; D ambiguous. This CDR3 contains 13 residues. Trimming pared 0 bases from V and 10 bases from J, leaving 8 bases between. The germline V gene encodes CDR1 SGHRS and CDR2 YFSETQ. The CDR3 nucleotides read TGCGCCAGCAGCTTGGCCGAGGACTCACCCCTCCACTTT. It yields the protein CASSLAEDSPLHF.

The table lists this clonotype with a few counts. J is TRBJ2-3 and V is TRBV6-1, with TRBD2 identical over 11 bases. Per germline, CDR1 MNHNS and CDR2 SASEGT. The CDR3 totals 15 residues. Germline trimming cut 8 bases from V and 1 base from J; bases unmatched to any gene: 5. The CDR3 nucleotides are TGTGCCAGCTCCCCGGGACTAGCGGGCACAGATACGCAGTATTTT. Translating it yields CASSPGLAGTDTQYF.

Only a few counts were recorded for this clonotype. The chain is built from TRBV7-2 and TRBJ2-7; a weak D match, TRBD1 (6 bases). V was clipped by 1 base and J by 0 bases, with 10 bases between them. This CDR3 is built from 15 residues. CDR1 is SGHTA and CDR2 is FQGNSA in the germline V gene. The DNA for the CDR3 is TGTGCCAGCAGCTTAGACCGGGACAACTCCTACGAGCAGTACTTC. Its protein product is CASSLDRDNSYEQYF.

The chain's CDR3 is CSARPSSRADTQYF. The CDR3 coding sequence is TGCAGTGCTAGACCTTCCTCTCGGGCAGATACGCAGTATTTT. This chain joins TRBV20-1 and TRBJ2-3; D is unresolved. Germline V gene lookup returns CDR1 DFQATT and CDR2 SNEGSKA (reference sequence). The CDR3 is made up of 14 amino acids. The V end was cut by 2 bases, the J end by 4 bases, with 13 bases between.

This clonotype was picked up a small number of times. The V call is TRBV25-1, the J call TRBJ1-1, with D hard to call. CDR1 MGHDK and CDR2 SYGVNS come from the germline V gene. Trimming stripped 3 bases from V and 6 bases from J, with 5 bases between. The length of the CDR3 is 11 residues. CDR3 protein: CASSEVAEAFF. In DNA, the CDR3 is TGTGCCAGCAGTGAGGTGGCTGAAGCTTTCTTT. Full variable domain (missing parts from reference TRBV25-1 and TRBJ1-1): EADIYQTPRYLVIGTGKKITLECSQTMGHDKMYWYQQDPGMELHLIHYSYGVNSTEKGDLSSESTVSRIRTEHFPLTLESARPSHTSQYLCASSEVAEAFFGQGTRLTVV.

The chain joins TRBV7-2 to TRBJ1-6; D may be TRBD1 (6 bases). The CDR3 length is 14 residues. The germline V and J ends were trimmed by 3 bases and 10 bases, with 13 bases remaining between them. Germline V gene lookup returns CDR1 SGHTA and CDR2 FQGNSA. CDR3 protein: CASSFPPGQSPLHF. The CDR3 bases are TGTGCCAGCAGCTTTCCCCCCGGACAGTCACCCCTCCACTTT.

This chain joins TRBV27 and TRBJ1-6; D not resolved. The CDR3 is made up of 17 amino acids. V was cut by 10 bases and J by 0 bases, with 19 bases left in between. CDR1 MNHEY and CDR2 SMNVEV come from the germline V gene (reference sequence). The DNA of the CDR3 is TGTGCCACCACAACCGATTGGATGAGCTCCTATAATTCACCCCTCCACTTT. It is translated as CATTTDWMSSYNSPLHF.

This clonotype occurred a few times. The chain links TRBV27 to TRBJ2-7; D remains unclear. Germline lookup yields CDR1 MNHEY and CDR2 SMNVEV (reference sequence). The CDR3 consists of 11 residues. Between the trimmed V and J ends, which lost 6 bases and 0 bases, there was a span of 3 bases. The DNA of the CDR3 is TGTGCCAGCAGCAGCTCCTACGAGCAGTACTTC. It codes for CASSSSYEQYF.

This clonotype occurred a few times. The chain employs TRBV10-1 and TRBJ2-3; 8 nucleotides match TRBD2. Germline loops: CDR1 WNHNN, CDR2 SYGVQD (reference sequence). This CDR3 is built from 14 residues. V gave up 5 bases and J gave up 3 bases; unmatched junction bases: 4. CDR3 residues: CASSKAGGTDTQYF. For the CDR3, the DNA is TGCGCCAGCAGTAAGGCGGGGGGAACAGATACGCAGTATTTT.

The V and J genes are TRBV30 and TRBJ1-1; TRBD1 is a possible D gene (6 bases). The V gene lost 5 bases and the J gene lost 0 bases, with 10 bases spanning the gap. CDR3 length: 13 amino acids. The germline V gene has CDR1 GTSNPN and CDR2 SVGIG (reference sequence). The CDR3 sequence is CAWAGTLNTEAFF. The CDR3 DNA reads TGTGCCTGGGCCGGGACATTGAACACTGAAGCTTTCTTT.